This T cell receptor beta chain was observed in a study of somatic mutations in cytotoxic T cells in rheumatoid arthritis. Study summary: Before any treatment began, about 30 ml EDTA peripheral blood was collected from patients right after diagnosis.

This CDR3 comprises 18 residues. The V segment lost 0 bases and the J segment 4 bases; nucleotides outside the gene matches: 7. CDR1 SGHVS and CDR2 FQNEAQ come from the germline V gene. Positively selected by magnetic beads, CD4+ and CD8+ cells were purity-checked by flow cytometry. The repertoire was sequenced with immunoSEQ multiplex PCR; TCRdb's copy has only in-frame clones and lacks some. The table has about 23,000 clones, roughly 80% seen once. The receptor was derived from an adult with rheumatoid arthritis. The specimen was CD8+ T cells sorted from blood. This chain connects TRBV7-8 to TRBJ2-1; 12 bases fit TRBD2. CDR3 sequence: CASSLATSGGTLYNEQFF. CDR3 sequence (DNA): TGTGCCAGCAGCTTAGCCACTAGCGGGGGGACTCTATACAATGAGCAGTTCTTC. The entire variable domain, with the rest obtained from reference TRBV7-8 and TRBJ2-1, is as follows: GAGVSQSPRYKVAKRGQDVALRCDPISGHVSLFWYQQALGQGPEFLTYFQNEAQLDKSGLPSDRFFAERPEGSVSTLKIQRTQQEDSAVYLCASSLATSGGTLYNEQFFGPGTRLTVL.